This passage covers 13 T cell receptor beta chains from one sample sequenced in a study of T-cell reconstitution after alpha-beta-depleted transplantation in children. Molecular barcoding with unique molecular identifiers was used for the TCRbeta library. TCRdb re-called the PCR reads through MiXCR, storing one row per CDR3 protein. The sample includes over 15,000 distinct CDR3 sequences, 10% to 15% of them seen just once. The source material was PBMCs, mostly from graft donor cells, sampled 60 days after TCRalphabeta/CD19-depleted stem cell transplant. Every receptor here comes from a female patient between 2 and 15 years old who had a stem cell transplant for congenital amegakaryocytic thrombocytopenia, so the T cells may come from the graft donor.

The sample holds many counts of this clonotype. V gene TRBV20-1 combines with J gene TRBJ1-1; no definite D call. Between the trimmed V and J ends, which lost 6 bases and 1 base, there was a span of 12 bases. The CDR3 spans 13 residues. Germline V CDR1 and CDR2: DFQATT, SNEGSKA (reference sequence). The CDR3 loop is CSAKRRTNTEAFF. CDR3 sequence (DNA): TGCAGTGCCAAGAGGAGGACGAACACTGAAGCTTTCTTT.

In its sample, this clonotype was seen many times. The rearrangement links TRBV19 to TRBJ1-1, with a possible D match to TRBD1 (5 bases). Trimming cost V 5 bases and J 9 bases, with 13 bases left between them. The length of the CDR3 is 12 residues. Germline CDR1 is LNHDA and CDR2 is SQIVND (reference sequence). The CDR3, as DNA: TGTGCCAGTAGTTCGGGACCCCTGAAAGCTTTCTTT. Protein product: CASSSGPLKAFF.

The table lists this clonotype with many counts. This rearrangement joins TRBV6-5 to TRBJ2-1, with TRBD2 identical over 10 bases. V lost 5 bases, J lost 5 bases, and 9 bases stayed unmatched. This CDR3 contains 16 residues. The germline V gene has CDR1 MNHEY and CDR2 SVGAGI. The CDR3 region is CASSTGPGTSDNEQFF. DNA for the CDR3: TGTGCCAGCAGTACGGGCCCCGGGACTAGCGACAATGAGCAGTTCTTC.

In its sample, this clonotype was seen many times. The chain uses TRBV4-2 and TRBJ2-5; D unclear. The CDR3 extends over 15 amino acids. The germline gives CDR1 LGHNA, CDR2 YNFKEQ. V was cut by 4 bases and J by 5 bases, with 17 bases left in between. The CDR3 nucleotides are TGTGCCAGCAGCCTCTTTACTGGGGATCCGGAGACCCAGTACTTC. It specifies CASSLFTGDPETQYF.

This clonotype was counted at least ten times. The chain couples TRBV2 to TRBJ2-7; TRBD2 might be the D (7 bases). Germline V gene sequence: CDR1 SNHLY, CDR2 FYNNEI. The CDR3 is 12 amino acids. V was trimmed by 7 bases and J by 6 bases, leaving 13 bases between them. Here the CDR3 DNA reads TGTGCCAGCAATAGGGGGGGGCGCGAGCAGTACTTC. It codes for CASNRGGREQYF.

In this sample, this clonotype turned up many times. The chain recombines TRBV27 with TRBJ1-1; the D is unclear. The length of the CDR3 is 13 residues. Trimming shortened V by 2 bases and J by 1 base, and 5 bases separated the two germline ends. From germline, CDR1 is MNHEY and CDR2 SMNVEV (reference sequence). CDR3 sequence reads: CASSLIKNTEAFF. CDR3 sequence (DNA): TGTGCCAGCAGTTTAATCAAGAACACTGAAGCTTTCTTT.

This clonotype was seen ten or more times. In DNA form, the CDR3 reads TGCAGTGCTAGCTGGACAGACCAAGAGACCCAGTACTTC. Encoded protein: CSASWTDQETQYF. The chain couples TRBV20-1 to TRBJ2-5; tentative D call: TRBD1 (6 bases). Between the trimmed V and J ends, which lost 3 bases and 0 bases, there was a span of 8 bases. The length of the CDR3 is 13 residues. Germline V CDR1 and CDR2: DFQATT, SNEGSKA (reference sequence).

This clonotype was seen many times. CDR3: CASSLAGQVGQPQHF. The DNA of the CDR3 is TGCGCCAGCAGCTTGGCGGGACAGGTTGGTCAGCCCCAGCATTTT. The chain employs TRBV5-1 and TRBJ1-5, with 8 positions matching TRBD1. This CDR3 spans 15 amino acids. Germline V gives CDR1 SGHRS, CDR2 YFSETQ. Germline trimming cut 0 bases from V and 6 bases from J; bases unmatched to any gene: 5.

This chain uses TRBV5-1 with TRBJ1-1; TRBD1 might be the D (5 bases). Germline V lookup: CDR1 SGHRS, CDR2 YFSETQ. With 6 bases removed from V and 4 bases from J, the gap between germline ends came to 22 bases. There are 16 residues in the CDR3. As DNA, the CDR3 is TGCGCCAGCATAGGAAGACCGGGGGATCGAGGCACTGAAGCTTTCTTT. Amino acid sequence: CASIGRPGDRGTEAFF.

This clonotype was picked up many times. This chain uses TRBV28 with TRBJ2-5; 8 bases match TRBD2. V lost 6 bases, J lost 7 bases, and 7 bases stayed unmatched. The germline V gene encodes CDR1 MDHEN and CDR2 SYDVKM. The CDR3 has 13 residues. CDR3: CASSPGGFRTQYF. The CDR3 nucleotides are TGTGCCAGCAGCCCGGGAGGGTTTAGGACCCAGTACTTC.

In its sample, this clonotype was seen many times. This rearrangement joins TRBV20-1 to TRBJ2-3; the match to TRBD1 covers 10 bases. Germline V gene sequence: CDR1 DFQATT, CDR2 SNEGSKA (reference sequence). CDR3 length: 14 amino acids. With V trimmed by 6 bases and J by 6 bases, 9 bases remained unmatched. CDR3 loop: CSAGDRGRGDTQYF. CDR3 nucleotides: TGCAGTGCCGGGGACAGGGGCCGCGGGGATACGCAGTATTTT.

In this sample, this clonotype turned up many times. The chain has TRBV12-3 or TRBV12-4 and TRBJ2-7, with 9 bases aligning to TRBD2. V lost 3 bases and J lost 7; bases outside the gene matches: 7. The CDR3 consists of 14 residues. The CDR3 DNA sequence: TGTGCCAGCAGTTTTAGCGGGAGTGGGTGGGAGCAGTACTTC. Its protein is CASSFSGSGWEQYF.

At least ten counts were recorded for this clonotype. This rearrangement joins TRBV5-1 to TRBJ2-3, with D possibly matching TRBD1 (6 bases). This CDR3 contains 14 residues. V shed 4 bases and J shed 6 bases, with 15 bases lying between them. Germline lookup yields CDR1 SGHRS and CDR2 YFSETQ. The CDR3 sequence: CASSGRDIGDTQYF. For the CDR3, the DNA is TGCGCCAGCAGCGGACGGGACATCGGCGATACGCAGTATTTT.